The subject of this entry is one TCR beta chain. These data are taken from a study of control samples from healthy donors and cancer patients. Only in-frame clones appear in the TCRdb table, and some are missing; sequencing was by immunoSEQ multiplex PCR. The repertoire holds about 61,000 clones, with 90% as singletons. Per the germline V gene, CDR1 is SGHRS and CDR2 is YFSETQ. The CDR3 is 13 residues long. J lost 5 bases, V lost 4 bases, and 1 base had no gene match. The genes are TRBV5-1 and TRBJ1-5; 9 bases line up with TRBD1. The sample consisted of PBMCs. This receptor was taken from a man aged 55 to 70 with colorectal cancer. CDR3 bases: TGCGCCAGCAGCAGGACAGGGGATCAGCCCCAGCATTTT. Amino acid sequence: CASSRTGDQPQHF.